This TCR beta chain originates from a study of cytomegalovirus exposure and HLA in healthy donors. The PCR contained 60 Vbeta and 13 Jbeta primers. The data were produced by immunoSEQ multiplex PCR, yet TCRdb's version contains in-frame clones alone and is incomplete. The sample includes 90,000 to 140,000 clones, 9.5% to 15% of them seen just once. A few counts support this clone. Antigen specificity is unknown. Study results and caveats: Indistinguishability led to the exclusion of some V segments, TRBV6-2 and TRBV6-3 included. A prior analysis recorded that most TCR beta V segments were productive about 87% or about 30% of the time. Further analysis, carried out later, found HLA-associated TCR beta chains more clonally expanded than equally common other chains.

The CDR3 contains 16 residues. V dropped 0 bases and J dropped 0 bases, with 13 bases sitting between them. Germline V lookup: CDR1 SGHNT, CDR2 YYREEE (reference sequence). The origin of this receptor is a man aged 40-55 years in good health and CMV-seropositive. The chain couples TRBV5-4 to TRBJ2-7; maybe TRBD1 (6 bases). Source material: PBMCs. CDR3 sequence: CASSLAQGMSSYEQYF. As DNA, the CDR3 is TGTGCCAGCAGCTTGGCCCAGGGGATGAGCTCCTACGAGCAGTACTTC.